Following are 26 T cell receptor beta chains from one sample sequenced in a study of monozygotic twins with inflammatory bowel disease (dated by TCRdb to about 2019). Library creation used 5' RACE. The instrument was an Illumina HiSeq 2500. TCRdb reprocessed the reads into one record per CDR3 protein sequence, lacking DNA. The sample table includes about 440,000 distinct CDR3 sequences. The leading ten clones occupy 2% to 2.5% of the sample. Sequencing was carried out using blood. These receptors all come from a human donor with ulcerative colitis or Crohn's disease, or a healthy co-twin of an affected twin (not recorded which).

The CDR3 is CASRLGGLAGDRYNEQFF. V and J are TRBV6-5 and TRBJ2-1; TCRdb's D call, TRBD2, is unchecked because there is no DNA. In germline, CDR1 is MNHEY, CDR2 SVGAGI. This CDR3 has 18 residues.

The chain couples TRBV5-1 to TRBJ1-3; TCRdb designates TRBD1, a call that cannot be tested without DNA. The germline gives CDR1 SGHRS, CDR2 YFSETQ. This CDR3 contains 15 residues. CDR3 loop: CASSLRTGGGNTIYF.

The chain carries TRBV7-9 and TRBJ1-4. CDR1 and CDR2 from the germline V gene are SEHNR and FQNEAQ (reference sequence). The CDR3 length is 13 residues. CDR3 region: CASSPQPNEKLFF. The full variable domain, with the rest looked up from reference TRBV7-9 and TRBJ1-4, is DTGVSQNPRHKITKRGQNVTFRCDPISEHNRLYWYRQTLGQGPEFLTYFQNEAQLEKSRLLSDRFSAERPKGSFSTLEIQRTEQGDSAMYLCASSPQPNEKLFFGSGTQLSVL.

The chain combines TRBV5-1 with TRBJ2-5. Germline-derived CDR1 and CDR2 are SGHRS and YFSETQ. This CDR3 is 14 amino acids long. CDR3 residues: CASSLVAARETQYF.

The chain joins TRBV3-1 to TRBJ2-5; TCRdb's D call of TRBD2 is untestable without DNA. Germline V gene data show CDR1 as LGHDT and CDR2 as YNNKEL (reference sequence). The CDR3 runs 14 residues. CDR3: CASSLAGGPETQYF.

J is TRBJ1-5 and V is TRBV5-1; the D call of TRBD1 rests on TCRdb alone, since no DNA is present to check it. Looked up from germline, CDR1 is SGHRS and CDR2 is YFSETQ. The CDR3 has 15 residues. This chain's CDR3 is CASSLTGDSNQPQHF. Filled out from reference TRBV5-1 and TRBJ1-5, the complete variable domain reads KAGVTQTPRYLIKTRGQQVTLSCSPISGHRSVSWYQQTPGQGLQFLFEYFSETQRNKGNFPGRFSGRQFSNSRSEMNVSTLELGDSALYLCASSLTGDSNQPQHFGDGTRLSIL.

The chain combines TRBV9 with TRBJ1-3. CDR3 length: 14 residues. Germline V lookup: CDR1 SGDLS, CDR2 YYNGEE. This CDR3 reads CASSVGPSGNTIYF.

The chain joins TRBV6-1 to TRBJ2-3; with no DNA, the TCRdb D assignment of TRBD2 cannot be verified. The CDR3 covers 15 residues. The germline V gene encodes CDR1 MNHNS and CDR2 SASEGT. CDR3 residues: CASRPGLAGLGTQYF.

The rearrangement uses TRBV20-1 and TRBJ1-1; TCRdb designates TRBD1, a call that cannot be tested without DNA. The V gene's germline CDR1 is DFQATT and CDR2 SNEGSKA (reference sequence). CDR3 length equals 15 residues. CDR3 sequence: CSARRGGGTNTEAFF.

This chain connects TRBV5-1 to TRBJ2-7. The CDR3 covers 14 residues. The germline V gene encodes CDR1 SGHRS and CDR2 YFSETQ. CDR3 loop: CASSLSGTTYEQYF.

The chain uses TRBV6-6 and TRBJ2-7; TCRdb's D call, TRBD1, is unchecked because there is no DNA. This CDR3 region has 14 residues. Germline CDR1 and CDR2: MNHNY and SVGAGI (reference sequence). The chain's CDR3 is CASTIRAGDYEQYF.

The V and J genes are TRBV7-2 and TRBJ1-2. The germline V gene encodes CDR1 SGHTA and CDR2 FQGNSA. The CDR3 is made up of 14 amino acids. This CDR3 reads CASTLGYPLNGYTF.

This chain links TRBV27 with TRBJ2-1; with no DNA, the TCRdb D assignment of TRBD2 cannot be verified. The CDR3 has 14 amino acids. The V gene's germline CDR1 is MNHEY and CDR2 SMNVEV (reference sequence). The CDR3 loop is CASRSGDLYNEQFF.

The V and J genes are TRBV12-3 or TRBV12-4 and TRBJ1-1. The CDR3 totals 13 residues. The CDR3 loop is CASSWLSTAEAFF.

The chain uses TRBV5-1 and TRBJ2-4; TCRdb's assignment of TRBD1 cannot be checked, as there is no DNA. Germline CDR1 SGHRS, CDR2 YFSETQ. The CDR3 has 13 residues. The CDR3 sequence: CASSLKGENIQYF.

The V gene is TRBV6-2 or TRBV6-3, the J gene TRBJ2-5. The CDR3 sequence is 14 residues long. The germline V gene has CDR1 MNHEY and CDR2 SVGEGT. CDR3 sequence reads: CASSYSGLQETQYF.

The chain is built from TRBV20-1 and TRBJ1-5; without DNA, the TCRdb call of TRBD1 cannot be checked. The length of the CDR3 is 15 residues. Germline V lookup: CDR1 DFQATT, CDR2 SNEGSKA (reference sequence). The CDR3 sequence: CSARATGGVNQPQHF.

The chain's CDR3 is CASSVQGVQETQYF. The chain employs TRBV5-1 and TRBJ2-5; TCRdb calls TRBD1, which cannot be checked without DNA. The CDR3 extends over 14 amino acids. Germline V gene sequence: CDR1 SGHRS, CDR2 YFSETQ.

J is TRBJ1-2 and V is TRBV7-2; no DNA is available, so the TRBD1 call from TCRdb remains unchecked. This CDR3 comprises 13 residues. Germline loops: CDR1 SGHTA, CDR2 FQGNSA. CDR3 in amino acids: CASSFPPSSGYTF.

This chain connects TRBV29-1 to TRBJ2-1. CDR1 is SQVTM, CDR2 ANQGSEA, per germline. This CDR3 comprises 12 residues. CDR3 sequence: CSVHLESDEQFF.

The chain links TRBV20-1 to TRBJ2-5; TCRdb's D call, TRBD2, is unchecked because there is no DNA. Germline V gene data show CDR1 as DFQATT and CDR2 as SNEGSKA (reference sequence). The CDR3 is 15 amino acids. Here the CDR3 reads CSATLVAGGEETQYF.

This sequence joins TRBV12-3 or TRBV12-4 and TRBJ1-1. The CDR3 covers 14 residues. The CDR3 is CASSPSEGNTEAFF.

The chain couples TRBV29-1 to TRBJ2-1; TCRdb reports TRBD2, a call that lacks DNA to check it against. The CDR3 totals 11 residues. Germline CDR1 SQVTM, CDR2 ANQGSEA. The CDR3 here is CSVGDWNEQFF.

V is TRBV7-2 and J is TRBJ1-2; the TCRdb D gene call, TRBD1, has no DNA to confirm it. This CDR3 is 12 amino acids long. Germline loops: CDR1 SGHTA, CDR2 FQGNSA. CDR3: CASSWDGYGYTF.

V and J are TRBV19 and TRBJ2-1; TCRdb outputs TRBD2, but without DNA this stays unchecked. The germline V gene encodes CDR1 LNHDA and CDR2 SQIVND (reference sequence). This CDR3 contains 12 residues. The CDR3 sequence is CASGGQSHEQFF. The full variable domain, rest sourced from reference TRBV19 and TRBJ2-1, is DGGITQSPKYLFRKEGQNVTLSCEQNLNHDAMYWYRQDPGQGLRLIYYSQIVNDFQKGDIAEGYSVSREKKESFPLTVTSAQKNPTAFYLCASGGQSHEQFFGPGTRLTVL.

The chain couples TRBV4-2 to TRBJ1-4; TCRdb calls TRBD1, which cannot be checked without DNA. The CDR3 is 16 amino acids. CDR1 and CDR2 from the germline V gene are LGHNA and YNFKEQ. This CDR3 is CASSHTNDRVEGKLFF.